This entry lists 26 T cell receptor beta chains sequenced from one sample in a study of identical twins. From the 5' RACE reads, TCRdb called clonotypes with MiXCR, one entry per CDR3 protein. Among roughly 480,000 distinct CDR3 sequences listed, 20% to 25% were seen once. These data also featured in a second study, about T cells expressing NK-cell markers.

Sequences were obtained from CD4+ T cells sorted from blood. Source of these receptors: a woman younger than 35 in good health.

This clonotype was detected many times. The CDR3 reads CASSEVSYNEQFF. DNA for the CDR3: TGTGCCAGCAGCGAGGTTAGCTACAATGAGCAGTTCTTC. The chain uses TRBV7-2 and TRBJ2-1, with D hard to call. The CDR3 runs 13 residues. The germline V gene has CDR1 SGHTA and CDR2 FQGNSA. Trimming left V 5 bases short and J 3 bases short, with 8 bases between.

The chain carries TRBV20-1 and TRBJ2-7; D gene unclear. Germline V gene data show CDR1 as DFQATT and CDR2 as SNEGSKA (reference sequence). The CDR3 has 14 residues. V lost 5 bases and J lost 4, with 18 bases in between. This chain's CDR3 is CSAGKVGKSYEQYF. The CDR3 region has the DNA TGCAGTGCTGGGAAGGTTGGAAAGTCTTACGAGCAGTACTTC.

This clonotype has more than one count but fewer than ten. The V call is TRBV20-1, the J call TRBJ2-1; D possibly corresponds to TRBD2 (7 bases). Germline V lookup: CDR1 DFQATT, CDR2 SNEGSKA (reference sequence). V was trimmed by 3 bases and J by 9 bases, leaving 15 bases between them. There are 13 residues in the CDR3. The CDR3, as DNA: TGCAGTGCTAGTTTGGGGCGGGGGCGTGAGCAGTTCTTC. This codes for CSASLGRGREQFF.

The rearrangement joins TRBV6-5 to TRBJ2-7, with D possibly being TRBD1 (6 bases). This CDR3 spans 12 amino acids. Germline lookup yields CDR1 MNHEY and CDR2 SVGAGI. The germline V and J ends were trimmed by 5 bases and 6 bases, with 11 bases remaining between them. CDR3 nucleotide sequence: TGTGCCAGCAGTGCAAACAGGGTCGAGCAGTACTTC. Protein sequence: CASSANRVEQYF.

This clonotype was detected only a few times. This chain uses TRBV20-1 with TRBJ1-1; D remains unclear. CDR3 length: 13 residues. Looked up from germline, CDR1 is DFQATT and CDR2 is SNEGSKA (reference sequence). Trimming took 6 bases from V and 4 from J, leaving 15 bases between them. CDR3 protein: CSAAGRVGTEAFF. Written as DNA, the CDR3 is TGCAGTGCGGCTGGCCGCGTTGGCACTGAAGCTTTCTTT.

The V and J genes are TRBV4-1 and TRBJ2-6, with TRBD1 identical over 7 bases. J lost 0 bases, V lost 1 base, and 12 bases had no gene match. Per germline, CDR1 MGHRA and CDR2 YSYEKL. The CDR3 consists of 20 residues. Here the CDR3 reads CASSQVGLQGSRSGANVLTF. CDR3 in DNA: TGCGCCAGCAGCCAAGTGGGCCTACAGGGGTCGCGCTCTGGGGCCAACGTCCTGACTTTC.

This clonotype turned up a few times. The chain combines TRBV20-1 with TRBJ2-1; D ambiguous. This CDR3 spans 11 amino acids. The germline V and J ends were trimmed by 0 bases and 5 bases, with 2 bases remaining between them. Germline V gene sequence: CDR1 DFQATT, CDR2 SNEGSKA (reference sequence). The chain's CDR3 is CSAREDNEQFF. As DNA, the CDR3 is TGCAGTGCTAGAGAGGACAATGAGCAGTTCTTC.

V is TRBV2 and J is TRBJ2-3, with D perhaps matching TRBD2 (7 bases). The CDR3 runs 13 residues. Germline CDR1 reads SNHLY; CDR2 reads FYNNEI. Between the trimmed V and J ends, which lost 4 bases and 6 bases, there was a span of 11 bases. The CDR3, as DNA: TGTGCCAGCAGTGCGGGGGGCGCGGATACGCAGTATTTT. It specifies CASSAGGADTQYF.

The genes are TRBV11-2 and TRBJ2-7; the match to TRBD2 covers 12 bases. This CDR3 region has 19 residues. Germline lookup yields CDR1 SGHAT and CDR2 FQNNGV. Germline trimming cut 1 base from V and 5 bases from J; bases unmatched to any gene: 15. The CDR3: CASSLVQYLGLAGFNEQYF. The CDR3 DNA follows: TGTGCCAGCAGCTTAGTACAGTATTTGGGACTAGCGGGTTTTAACGAGCAGTACTTC.

This clonotype was observed a handful of times. The chain joins TRBV30 to TRBJ1-5, with D possibly matching TRBD1 (5 bases). This CDR3 has 13 amino acids. V was clipped by 5 bases and J by 7 bases, with 15 bases between them. Germline values: CDR1 GTSNPN, CDR2 SVGIG (reference sequence). The CDR3 DNA sequence: TGTGCCTGGGCTTCGGGGGGAGGACAGCCCCAGCATTTT. It codes for CAWASGGGQPQHF.

V and J are TRBV12-5 and TRBJ2-3, with 10 nucleotides matching TRBD2. Germline V CDR1 and CDR2: LGHNT, FRNRAP. This CDR3 spans 16 amino acids. J was trimmed by 5 bases and V by 5 bases; bases with no gene match: 10. The CDR3 sequence is CASGRFPASGRDTQYF. In nucleotides, the CDR3 is TGTGCTAGTGGTCGATTTCCGGCTAGCGGGAGAGATACGCAGTATTTT.

This clonotype showed up just a few times. The chain carries TRBV20-1 and TRBJ2-1, with no clear D. The V gene lost 3 bases and the J gene lost 7 bases, with 16 bases spanning the gap. The germline V gene encodes CDR1 DFQATT and CDR2 SNEGSKA (reference sequence). The CDR3 covers 14 residues. CDR3 coding DNA: TGCAGTGCTAGGGTGACCGTTGGGGTGAATGAGCAGTTCTTC. It specifies CSARVTVGVNEQFF.

The rearrangement links TRBV5-1 to TRBJ1-2; D remains ambiguous. The CDR3 has 13 residues. V shed 1 base and J shed 8 bases, with 12 bases lying between them. In germline, CDR1 is SGHRS, CDR2 YFSETQ. CDR3 DNA sequence: TGCGCCAGCAGCTTGTTTCCGGAAGGGGGCTACACCTTC. It yields the protein CASSLFPEGGYTF.

The rearrangement joins TRBV20-1 to TRBJ2-1; TRBD1 aligns across 7 bases. The length of the CDR3 is 13 residues. CDR1 and CDR2 from the germline V gene are DFQATT and SNEGSKA (reference sequence). Germline trimming cut 3 bases from V and 4 bases from J; bases unmatched to any gene: 3. In DNA, the CDR3 is TGCAGTGCTAGTCAGGGGGTTTACAATGAGCAGTTCTTC. It translates to CSASQGVYNEQFF.

The V call is TRBV7-9, the J call TRBJ2-7; perhaps TRBD2 as D (5 bases). This CDR3 spans 12 amino acids. Trimming took 3 bases from V and 5 from J, leaving 8 bases between them. The germline V gene has CDR1 SEHNR and CDR2 FQNEAQ (reference sequence). CDR3 DNA sequence: TGTGCCAGCAGCTTGGACTTCCACGAGCAGTACTTC. Its translation: CASSLDFHEQYF. Based on the CDR3 plus reference TRBV7-9 and TRBJ2-7, the full variable domain is DTGVSQNPRHKITKRGQNVTFRCDPISEHNRLYWYRQTLGQGPEFLTYFQNEAQLEKSRLLSDRFSAERPKGSFSTLEIQRTEQGDSAMYLCASSLDFHEQYFGPGTRLTVT.

This chain uses TRBV5-1 with TRBJ2-1, with 8 bases aligning to TRBD2. CDR1 is SGHRS and CDR2 is YFSETQ in the germline V gene. The length of the CDR3 is 16 residues. J gave up 2 bases and V 0 bases, and 4 bases lay outside the gene matches. Written as DNA, the CDR3 is TGCGCCAGCAGCTTGGGCAGTAGCGGGGCCTACAATGAGCAGTTCTTC. Translating it yields CASSLGSSGAYNEQFF.

The chain links TRBV6-1 to TRBJ1-5, with TRBD1 matching 9 bases. This CDR3 is 15 amino acids long. The V gene end was trimmed by 7 bases and the J gene end by 1 base; junction bases not matched to a gene: 5. Looked up from germline, CDR1 is MNHNS and CDR2 is SASEGT. This CDR3 is CASKQGAESNQPQHF. In nucleotides, the CDR3 is TGTGCCAGCAAACAGGGGGCTGAGAGCAATCAGCCCCAGCATTTT.

This clonotype has a handful of counts. This rearrangement joins TRBV7-9 to TRBJ2-1; TRBD1 matches 9 bases. CDR3 length: 15 amino acids. From germline, CDR1 is SEHNR and CDR2 FQNEAQ (reference sequence). The V gene end was trimmed by 5 bases and the J gene end by 2 bases; junction bases not matched to a gene: 4. The CDR3 region is CASSPTGGPYNEQFF. DNA of the CDR3: TGTGCCAGCAGCCCGACAGGGGGACCCTACAATGAGCAGTTCTTC. Together with reference TRBV7-9 and TRBJ2-1, the CDR3 gives the full variable domain: DTGVSQNPRHKITKRGQNVTFRCDPISEHNRLYWYRQTLGQGPEFLTYFQNEAQLEKSRLLSDRFSAERPKGSFSTLEIQRTEQGDSAMYLCASSPTGGPYNEQFFGPGTRLTVL.

This clonotype was picked up one time. V is TRBV28 and J is TRBJ2-3, with TRBD2 matching 8 bases. The ends lost 5 bases at V and 5 bases at J; junction bases unmatched: 6. Germline loops: CDR1 MDHEN, CDR2 SYDVKM. The CDR3 has 14 residues. Written as DNA, the CDR3 is TGTGCCAGCAGTACCAGGACTAGCCGAGATACGCAGTATTTT. Translation gives CASSTRTSRDTQYF.

The chain uses TRBV9 and TRBJ1-2, with D possibly TRBD1 on 6 matching bases. In germline, CDR1 is SGDLS, CDR2 YYNGEE. Trimming removed 0 bases at V and 8 bases at J, with 17 bases between. The CDR3 spans 15 residues. CDR3 protein: CASSVGVGLGGGYTF. CDR3 bases: TGTGCCAGCAGCGTAGGAGTAGGGCTCGGGGGCGGCTACACCTTC.

Concerning this clonotype itself: The conserved phenylalanine or tryptophan is not found at the CDR3 terminus, so this likely reflects a read error. The DNA is omitted, as the CDR3 cannot be located on it reliably, and the CDR3 follows TCRdb's listing. V and J are TRBV3-1 and TRBJ2-7; TRBD2, as called in the table, went unchecked against the DNA. The CDR3 spans 11 amino acids, including both terminal residues. The germline gives CDR1 LGHDT, CDR2 YNNKEL (reference sequence). CDR3 sequence: CASSQGSDYCI.

V and J are TRBV4-3 and TRBJ2-2; the match to TRBD2 covers 12 bases. The V gene's germline CDR1 is LGHNA and CDR2 YSLEER. This CDR3 contains 16 residues. J lost 3 bases, V lost 4 bases, and 3 bases had no gene match. CDR3 loop: CASSPRTSGDTGELFF. In nucleotides, the CDR3 is TGCGCCAGCAGCCCCCGGACTAGCGGGGACACCGGGGAGCTGTTTTTT.

The J gene is TRBJ2-3, the V gene TRBV7-9; D possibly corresponds to TRBD2 (5 bases). The V and J ends lost 5 bases and 3 bases respectively, with 12 bases between them. CDR1 is SEHNR, CDR2 FQNEAQ, per germline (reference sequence). This CDR3 is built from 14 residues. In nucleotides, the CDR3 is TGTGCCAGCAGCCCCCCGGGGAGTACAGATACGCAGTATTTT. Protein sequence: CASSPPGSTDTQYF.

The chain links TRBV6-1 to TRBJ2-2; no clear D gene. The CDR3 contains 16 residues. V gave up 6 bases and J gave up 0 bases, with 14 bases separating them. Per the germline V gene, CDR1 is MNHNS and CDR2 is SASEGT. The chain's CDR3 is CASSRRRMANTGELFF. The CDR3 coding sequence is TGTGCCAGCAGCCGTAGAAGAATGGCGAACACCGGGGAGCTGTTTTTT.

This clonotype was detected ten times or more. This chain joins TRBV24-1 and TRBJ2-3; D uncertain. The CDR3 loop spans 13 amino acids. V shed 3 bases and J shed 6 bases, with 9 bases lying between them. CDR1 is KGHDR, CDR2 SFDVKD, per germline. The CDR3, as DNA: TGTGCCACCAGTGATCCTAGTGGGGATACGCAGTATTTT. This gives the protein CATSDPSGDTQYF.

This clonotype was observed a handful of times. The chain has TRBV10-1 and TRBJ2-3; D unclear. The CDR3 contains 12 residues. Germline CDR1 reads WNHNN; CDR2 reads SYGVQD (reference sequence). V lost 8 bases and J 2 bases, leaving 8 bases between the germline ends. CDR3 loop: CASGPATDTQYF. CDR3 coding DNA: TGCGCCAGCGGCCCGGCCACAGATACGCAGTATTTT.